This T cell receptor (beta chain) emerged from a study of Graves' ophthalmopathy and Graves' hyperthyroidism. V was shortened by 12 bases and J by 1 base, with 20 bases between the two germline ends. Germline CDR1 reads KGHDR; CDR2 reads SFDVKD. The CDR3 length is 15 residues. Using RNA transcripts, the TCR beta CDR3 regions were amplified. The library came from an HTBI-primed first-round RT-PCR and a second-round multiplex PCR. TCRdb re-derived calls from the multiplex PCR reads in MiXCR, one entry per CDR3 protein. The profile shows about 550,000 distinct CDR3 sequences, just under 40% of them singletons.

The TCR comes from an adult man with Graves' hyperthyroidism. J is TRBJ2-5 and V is TRBV24-1; D is perhaps TRBD2 (6 bases). Sample: peripheral blood or thyroid tissue (not recorded which). CDR3 sequence reads: CAWGPAGTLQETQYF. The CDR3, as DNA: TGTGCCTGGGGCCCGGCGGGGACCCTCCAAGAGACCCAGTACTTC.